The 3 T cell receptor beta chains in this list originate from one sample, sequenced in a study of T cell responses to AZD1222 COVID-19 vaccine. Data came from immunoSEQ multiplex PCR; TCRdb stores just in-frame clones and leaves some out. The sample lists under 200,000 clones; roughly 90% were seen once. The source was peripheral blood, collected on day 0 of AZD1222 vaccination. Source of these receptors: an adult in good health.

The V gene is TRBV7-3, the J gene TRBJ2-3, with TRBD2 identical over 12 bases. Trimming removed 5 bases from V and 2 bases from J; junction bases left unmatched: 11. The CDR3 is made up of 18 amino acids. CDR1 and CDR2 (germline): SGHTA, FQGTGA. The CDR3 sequence is CASSPRTSGIRATDTQYF. Here the CDR3 DNA reads TGTGCCAGCAGCCCGAGGACTAGCGGGATCCGGGCCACAGATACGCAGTATTTT.

The rearrangement links TRBV6-2 or TRBV6-3 to TRBJ2-3; 8 nucleotides agree with TRBD2. The CDR3 consists of 15 residues. From germline, CDR1 is MNHEY and CDR2 SVGEGT. J gave up 6 bases and V 5 bases, and 10 bases lay outside the gene matches. The CDR3 coding sequence is TGTGCCAGCAGTCCAACGGGACTAGGATCTGATACGCAGTATTTT. This translates into CASSPTGLGSDTQYF.

The chain couples TRBV5-1 to TRBJ2-1, with 11 bases identical to TRBD2. The CDR3 covers 16 residues. The trim removed 4 bases at V and 4 bases at J, leaving 7 bases unmatched. CDR1 and CDR2 from the germline V gene are SGHRS and YFSETQ. CDR3 residues: CASSSLAGGSYNEQFF. In DNA, the CDR3 is TGCGCCAGCAGCAGCCTAGCGGGGGGCTCTTACAATGAGCAGTTCTTC.